A selection of T cell receptor beta chains follows, all from one sample in a study of identical twins. TCRdb itself ran the 5' RACE reads through MiXCR, one entry per CDR3 protein. Found here are hundreds of thousands of distinct CDR3 sequences, around 12% of them singletons; the top ten hold around 1.5%. This sample also appeared in a second study, on yellow fever vaccine responses in identical twins.

Source material: PBMCs. All receptors come from a woman younger than 30 in good health. The CDR3 runs from the conserved cysteine through the conserved F or W. D genes are given only for firm matches. The size of a clone is reported for some rows only, either as once, few or many, or as a class for expanded clones.

clone size: once
J gene: TRBJ2-1
V gene: TRBV12-3/TRBV12-4
D gene: -
CDR3 length: 15
CDR3 DNA: TGTCCCAGCAGGGGCGGGGTAGGATCCCACAATGAGCAGTTCTTC
CDR3 protein: CPSRGGVGSHNEQFF

clone size: few
J gene: TRBJ1-6
V gene: TRBV2
D gene: TRBD1
CDR3 length: 14
CDR3 DNA: TGTGCCAGCAGGGGGACAGGGGTGAATTCACCCCTCCACTTT
CDR3 protein: CASRGTGVNSPLHF

clone size: few
J gene: TRBJ1-4
V gene: TRBV10-3
D gene: -
CDR3 length: 12
CDR3 DNA: TGTGCCATGTCTCCCGGGACTGAAAAACTGTTTTTT
CDR3 protein: CAMSPGTEKLFF

clone size: many
J gene: TRBJ2-3
V gene: TRBV28
D gene: TRBD1
CDR3 length: 13
CDR3 DNA: TGTGCCAGCCGGGGACAGCTCACAGATACGCAGTATTTT
CDR3 protein: CASRGQLTDTQYF

clone size: few
J gene: TRBJ1-1
V gene: TRBV12-3/TRBV12-4
D gene: -
CDR3 length: 14
CDR3 DNA: TGTGCCAGCAGCCCGATTGGAGATGGCACTGAAGCTTTCTTT
CDR3 protein: CASSPIGDGTEAFF

clone size: -
J gene: TRBJ2-5
V gene: TRBV15
D gene: -
CDR3 length: 15
CDR3 DNA: TGTGCCACCAGCAGAGATCCAGGGGACCAAGAGACCCAGTACTTC
CDR3 protein: CATSRDPGDQETQYF

clone size: few
J gene: TRBJ2-3
V gene: TRBV20-1
D gene: TRBD2
CDR3 length: 15
CDR3 DNA: TGCAGTGCTAGTGCTACTAGCGGGAGCGGAGATACGCAGTATTTT
CDR3 protein: CSASATSGSGDTQYF

clone size: few
J gene: TRBJ2-7
V gene: TRBV27
D gene: -
CDR3 length: 15
CDR3 DNA: TGTGCCAGCAGCCACGCCTTACGGGGCGCCTACGAGCAGTACTTC
CDR3 protein: CASSHALRGAYEQYF

clone size: -
J gene: TRBJ2-4
V gene: TRBV5-1
D gene: -
CDR3 length: 14
CDR3 DNA: TGCGCCAGCAGCCCGGACACGGCCAAAAACATTCAGTACTTC
CDR3 protein: CASSPDTAKNIQYF

clone size: -
J gene: TRBJ1-5
V gene: TRBV18
D gene: -
CDR3 length: 17
CDR3 DNA: TGTGCCAGCTCACCGAACAGGGAGAGGCGGGTAGCTCAGCCCCAGCATTTT
CDR3 protein: CASSPNRERRVAQPQHF

clone size: few
J gene: TRBJ2-4
V gene: TRBV18
D gene: -
CDR3 length: 15
CDR3 DNA: TGTGCCAGCTCACCCCTTGGAGGGGGCGAGGACATTCAGTACTTC
CDR3 protein: CASSPLGGGEDIQYF

clone size: few
J gene: TRBJ2-1
V gene: TRBV7-2
D gene: TRBD2
CDR3 length: 16
CDR3 DNA: TGTGCCAGCAGCTTAGGGTTAGCGGGAGGTCGGAATGAGCAGTTCTTC
CDR3 protein: CASSLGLAGGRNEQFF

clone size: few
J gene: TRBJ1-1
V gene: TRBV29-1
D gene: -
CDR3 length: 14
CDR3 DNA: TGCAGCGTTGAAGAAGGCCCTCGGGCCACTGAAGCTTTCTTT
CDR3 protein: CSVEEGPRATEAFF

clone size: -
J gene: TRBJ2-3
V gene: TRBV4-2
D gene: -
CDR3 length: 16
CDR3 DNA: TGTGCCAGCAGCCCTGATCTTGAGGGCCGGGGAGATACGCAGTATTTT
CDR3 protein: CASSPDLEGRGDTQYF

clone size: -
J gene: TRBJ2-1
V gene: TRBV5-1
D gene: TRBD1
CDR3 length: 15
CDR3 DNA: TGCGCCAGCAGCACCGGGACAGGGGGCGCGTATGAGCAGTTCTTC
CDR3 protein: CASSTGTGGAYEQFF

clone size: -
J gene: TRBJ2-2
V gene: TRBV2
D gene: -
CDR3 length: 17
CDR3 DNA: TGTGGCAGCAGTGGCCGGGCCCCGACATCGAACACCGGGGAGCTGTTTTTT
CDR3 protein: CGSSGRAPTSNTGELFF

clone size: -
J gene: TRBJ2-3
V gene: TRBV28
D gene: TRBD2
CDR3 length: 15
CDR3 DNA: TGTGCCAGCAGTTTGAGCGGGGGAGTTTCATATACGCAGTATTTT
CDR3 protein: CASSLSGGVSYTQYF

clone size: -
J gene: TRBJ2-5
V gene: TRBV9
D gene: TRBD2
CDR3 length: 14
CDR3 DNA: TGTGCCAGCAGCGCCAGCGGGGGGACAGAGACCCAGTACTTC
CDR3 protein: CASSASGGTETQYF

clone size: -
J gene: TRBJ2-7
V gene: TRBV5-1
D gene: TRBD2
CDR3 length: 15
CDR3 DNA: TGCGCCAGCAGCCCGGAAGGACTAGCGGATTACGAGCAGTACTTC
CDR3 protein: CASSPEGLADYEQYF

clone size: -
J gene: TRBJ2-3
V gene: TRBV29-1
D gene: -
CDR3 length: 14
CDR3 DNA: TGCAGCGTGGTGGAGGCAGGGTACACAGATACGCAGTATTTT
CDR3 protein: CSVVEAGYTDTQYF

clone size: many
J gene: TRBJ1-2
V gene: TRBV28
D gene: TRBD1
CDR3 length: 16
CDR3 DNA: TGTGCCAGCAGCCTCACACAGGGGTACTCTTTCTATGGCTACACCTTC
CDR3 protein: CASSLTQGYSFYGYTF

clone size: -
J gene: TRBJ1-1
V gene: TRBV12-3/TRBV12-4
D gene: -
CDR3 length: 12
CDR3 DNA: TGTGCCAGCAGCCTACGGGCGCAGGAAGCTTTCTTT
CDR3 protein: CASSLRAQEAFF

clone size: many
J gene: TRBJ1-4
V gene: TRBV12-3/TRBV12-4
D gene: TRBD1
CDR3 length: 15
CDR3 DNA: TGTGCCAGCAGCCGTAGGACAGGGCGGGGAGAAAAACTGTTTTTT
CDR3 protein: CASSRRTGRGEKLFF

clone size: many
J gene: TRBJ1-5
V gene: TRBV12-3/TRBV12-4
D gene: -
CDR3 length: 13
CDR3 DNA: TGTGCCAGCAGTTTATCATTATTCCAGCCCCAGCATTTT
CDR3 protein: CASSLSLFQPQHF

clone size: many
J gene: TRBJ1-2
V gene: TRBV10-3
D gene: TRBD1
CDR3 length: 15
CDR3 DNA: TGTGCCATCAGCGACACAGGGGGTCGGGACTATGGCTACACCTTC
CDR3 protein: CAISDTGGRDYGYTF

clone size: -
J gene: TRBJ2-5
V gene: TRBV7-9
D gene: -
CDR3 length: 14
CDR3 DNA: TGTGCCAGCAGCCCAGAGTCTGTCGGAGAGACCCAGTACTTC
CDR3 protein: CASSPESVGETQYF

clone size: few
J gene: TRBJ2-1
V gene: TRBV5-1
D gene: TRBD2
CDR3 length: 15
CDR3 DNA: TGCGCCAGCAGCTGGACTAGCGGGAGATACAATGAGCAGTTCTTC
CDR3 protein: CASSWTSGRYNEQFF

clone size: -
J gene: TRBJ2-3
V gene: TRBV12-3/TRBV12-4
D gene: TRBD2
CDR3 length: 17
CDR3 DNA: TGTGCCAGCAAAAGACTAGCGGGTCACGAGGAAGGAGATACGCAGTATTTT
CDR3 protein: CASKRLAGHEEGDTQYF

clone size: many
J gene: TRBJ2-4
V gene: TRBV4-1
D gene: -
CDR3 length: 16
CDR3 DNA: TGCGCCAGCAGCCAAGATATCGCAGGGGAAAGGAACATTCAGTACTTC
CDR3 protein: CASSQDIAGERNIQYF

clone size: few
J gene: TRBJ1-5
V gene: TRBV20-1
D gene: TRBD1
CDR3 length: 12
CDR3 DNA: TGCAGTGCAGGACAGGCAGATCAGCCCCAGCATTTT
CDR3 protein: CSAGQADQPQHF

clone size: -
J gene: TRBJ2-1
V gene: TRBV12-3/TRBV12-4
D gene: TRBD1
CDR3 length: 14
CDR3 DNA: TGTGCCAGCAGGACAGGGGGCTCCTACAATGAGCAGTTCTTC
CDR3 protein: CASRTGGSYNEQFF

clone size: few
J gene: TRBJ2-3
V gene: TRBV12-3/TRBV12-4
D gene: -
CDR3 length: 19
CDR3 DNA: TGTGCCATCTGTCTCCAGTCGAGCCTAACCCTCGCTAGCACAGATACGCAGTATTTT
CDR3 protein: CAICLQSSLTLASTDTQYF

clone size: -
J gene: TRBJ1-5
V gene: TRBV3-1
D gene: -
CDR3 length: 16
CDR3 DNA: TGTGCCAGCAGCCAATCCGGGGGAGGGAGCAATCAGCCCCAGCATTTT
CDR3 protein: CASSQSGGGSNQPQHF

clone size: many
J gene: TRBJ2-3
V gene: TRBV5-1
D gene: -
CDR3 length: 15
CDR3 DNA: TGCGCCAGCAGCATAGACAGCCCAAGCACAGATACGCAGTATTTT
CDR3 protein: CASSIDSPSTDTQYF

clone size: -
J gene: TRBJ1-6
V gene: TRBV5-1
D gene: -
CDR3 length: 15
CDR3 DNA: TGCGCCAGCAGCTTGGCCCCAGGCTACGGCGCACCCCTCCACTTT
CDR3 protein: CASSLAPGYGAPLHF

clone size: -
J gene: TRBJ2-2
V gene: TRBV6-1
D gene: -
CDR3 length: 15
CDR3 DNA: TGTGCCAGCAGTAAGGGGGGCTATAACACCGGGGAGCTGTTTTTT
CDR3 protein: CASSKGGYNTGELFF

clone size: -
J gene: TRBJ2-5
V gene: TRBV10-2
D gene: -
CDR3 length: 12
CDR3 DNA: TGCGCCAGCAGCACGATTCAAGAGACCCAGTACTTC
CDR3 protein: CASSTIQETQYF

clone size: -
J gene: TRBJ2-5
V gene: TRBV9
D gene: TRBD1
CDR3 length: 15
CDR3 DNA: TGTGCCAGCAGCTCCGGGACAGACCACCGGGAGACCCAGTACTTC
CDR3 protein: CASSSGTDHRETQYF

clone size: -
J gene: TRBJ2-1
V gene: TRBV24-1
D gene: TRBD2
CDR3 length: 20
CDR3 DNA: TGTGCCACCAGTGACCTATACCCACGTGGGGAGCGGGGGCCCCTCAATGAGCAGTTCTTC
CDR3 protein: CATSDLYPRGERGPLNEQFF

clone size: -
J gene: TRBJ2-1
V gene: TRBV5-5
D gene: TRBD2
CDR3 length: 15
CDR3 DNA: TGTGCCAGCAGCCAAAGCGGGAGTGGAACCAATGAGCAGTTCTTC
CDR3 protein: CASSQSGSGTNEQFF

clone size: -
J gene: TRBJ2-1
V gene: TRBV6-5
D gene: TRBD1
CDR3 length: 15
CDR3 DNA: TGTGCCAGCAGTTATGGGACAGGCCAATACAATGAGCAGTTCTTC
CDR3 protein: CASSYGTGQYNEQFF

clone size: -
J gene: TRBJ2-1
V gene: TRBV14
D gene: TRBD2
CDR3 length: 17
CDR3 DNA: TGTGCCAGCAGCCAAGACTACGGACTAGCGGCAACCAATGAGCAGTTCTTC
CDR3 protein: CASSQDYGLAATNEQFF

clone size: many
J gene: TRBJ1-2
V gene: TRBV29-1
D gene: -
CDR3 length: 13
CDR3 DNA: TGCAGCGTGGACGACAGAAAGAAGTATGGCTACACCTTC
CDR3 protein: CSVDDRKKYGYTF